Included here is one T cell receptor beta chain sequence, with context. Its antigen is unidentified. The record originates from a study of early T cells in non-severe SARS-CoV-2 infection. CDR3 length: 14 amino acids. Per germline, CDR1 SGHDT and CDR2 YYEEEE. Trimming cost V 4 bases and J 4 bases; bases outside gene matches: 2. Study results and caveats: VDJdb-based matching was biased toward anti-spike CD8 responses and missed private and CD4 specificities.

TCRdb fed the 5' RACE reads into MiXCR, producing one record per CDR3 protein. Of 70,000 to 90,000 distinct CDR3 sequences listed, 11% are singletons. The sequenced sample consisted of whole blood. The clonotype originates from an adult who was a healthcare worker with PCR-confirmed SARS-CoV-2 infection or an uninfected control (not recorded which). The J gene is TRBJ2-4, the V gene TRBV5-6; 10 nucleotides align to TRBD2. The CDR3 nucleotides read TGTGCCAGCAGCAGGACTAGCGGAAAAAACATTCAGTACTTC. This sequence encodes CASSRTSGKNIQYF.